The 15 T cell receptor beta chains reported below all come from one sample, sequenced in a study of Graves' ophthalmopathy and Graves' hyperthyroidism (dated by TCRdb to the late 2010s). The data were produced on an Illumina HiSeq 2000. TCR beta CDR3 regions were amplified from RNA transcripts for repertoire sequencing. HTBI primers and the Qiagen OneStep RT-PCR kit were used in a first-round RT-PCR, which was followed by a second-round multiplex PCR, size selection and purification. The public reads were quality trimmed at Q25 with fastp and then assembled into clones with MiXCR by TCRdb, keeping productive beta chains. A single entry per CDR3 protein holds the most common genes and DNA from its merged rows. The sample contains a few hundred thousand distinct CDR3 sequences, about a sixth of them found a single time. 2.4% of the sample is in the top ten clones. Specimen: peripheral blood. The receptors originated from an adult woman with stable Graves' hyperthyroidism.

At least ten counts were recorded for this clonotype. The chain joins TRBV2 to TRBJ1-5, with D possibly TRBD1 on 6 matching bases. This CDR3 has 14 residues. V was pared by 3 bases and J by 1 base, with 7 bases between. The germline gives CDR1 SNHLY, CDR2 FYNNEI. The DNA of the CDR3 is TGTGCCAGCAGTGATGGACAGAGCAATCAGCCCCAGCATTTT. Protein: CASSDGQSNQPQHF. The complete variable domain, with remaining parts taken from reference TRBV2 and TRBJ1-5, reads EPEVTQTPSHQVTQMGQEVILRCVPISNHLYFYWYRQILGQKVEFLVSFYNNEISEKSEIFDDQFSVERPDGSNFTLKIRSTKLEDSAMYFCASSDGQSNQPQHFGDGTRLSIL.

This clonotype was picked up many times. The chain joins TRBV28 to TRBJ1-5; D gene uncertain. The CDR3 totals 14 residues. Germline CDR1 MDHEN, CDR2 SYDVKM. Trimming removed 8 bases at V and 2 bases at J, with 13 bases between. The CDR3 reads CASVRTGGNQPQHF. In nucleotides, the CDR3 is TGTGCCAGCGTCCGGACGGGTGGCAATCAGCCCCAGCATTTT.

The gene calls are TRBV11-2 and TRBJ1-3; D unresolved. The V gene lost 4 bases and the J gene lost 0 bases, with 13 bases spanning the gap. Germline lookup yields CDR1 SGHAT and CDR2 FQNNGV. The CDR3 is 16 amino acids. As DNA, the CDR3 is TGTGCCAGCAGCTCAGCATGGCCAAACTCTGGAAACACCATATATTTT. Translating it yields CASSSAWPNSGNTIYF.

This chain uses TRBV20-1 with TRBJ2-5, with unresolved D. V was cut by 1 base and J by 5 bases, with 11 bases left in between. The germline gives CDR1 DFQATT, CDR2 SNEGSKA (reference sequence). CDR3 length equals 13 residues. For the CDR3, the DNA is TGCAGTGCTAGAGTCGGCGTTATGGAGACCCAGTACTTC. It yields the protein CSARVGVMETQYF.

Many counts were recorded for this clonotype. The chain recombines TRBV4-3 with TRBJ1-5; no definite D call. Germline CDR1 reads LGHNA; CDR2 reads YSLEER. The V gene lost 0 bases and the J gene lost 5 bases, with 11 bases spanning the gap. The CDR3 runs to 15 residues. CDR3 sequence (DNA): TGCGCCAGCAGCCAAGATAAGTGGGGAGATCAGCCCCAGCATTTT. It yields the protein CASSQDKWGDQPQHF.

This clonotype was observed many times. The rearrangement joins TRBV6-2 or TRBV6-3 to TRBJ2-3, with D unclear. Trimming took 0 bases from V and 0 from J, leaving 1 base between them. CDR1 is MNHEY, CDR2 SVGEGT, per germline. This CDR3 is 13 amino acids long. CDR3 nucleotide sequence: TGTGCCAGCAGTTACTCTAGCACAGATACGCAGTATTTT. It translates to CASSYSSTDTQYF.

This rearrangement joins TRBV4-1 to TRBJ1-5, with D unresolved. The CDR3 runs 16 residues. Germline V gene data show CDR1 as MGHRA and CDR2 as YSYEKL. V was shortened by 0 bases and J by 7 bases, with 16 bases between the two germline ends. This CDR3 is CASSQEKGEGSQPQHF. CDR3 bases: TGCGCCAGCAGCCAAGAGAAAGGAGAGGGTAGCCAGCCCCAGCATTTT.

This clonotype was counted at least ten times. The J gene is TRBJ2-7, the V gene TRBV27; TRBD1 matches at 8 bases. V was pared by 5 bases and J by 2 bases, with 5 bases of the junction left unmatched. This CDR3 is built from 14 residues. Germline V gene lookup returns CDR1 MNHEY and CDR2 SMNVEV (reference sequence). CDR3 coding DNA: TGTGCCAGCAGTCAATCGGACAGGGCCTACGAGCAGTACTTC. Its protein product is CASSQSDRAYEQYF.

This sequence joins TRBV28 and TRBJ1-1, with D perhaps matching TRBD1 (5 bases). V was clipped by 7 bases and J by 2 bases, with 20 bases between them. CDR3 length: 16 amino acids. The germline V gene has CDR1 MDHEN and CDR2 SYDVKM. The CDR3 DNA reads as TGTGCCAGCAAGCTAGAACAGGCGGCATCTAACACTGAAGCTTTCTTT. This encodes CASKLEQAASNTEAFF. Full variable domain (missing parts from reference TRBV28 and TRBJ1-1): DVKVTQSSRYLVKRTGEKVFLECVQDMDHENMFWYRQDPGLGLRLIYFSYDVKMKEKGDIPEGYSVSREKKERFSLILESASTNQTSMYLCASKLEQAASNTEAFFGQGTRLTVV.

This clonotype appeared a few times. J is TRBJ2-7 and V is TRBV18; 9 bases map to TRBD2. Germline CDR1 is KGHSH and CDR2 is LQKENI. This CDR3 has 16 amino acids. Trimming removed 3 bases from V and 2 bases from J; junction bases left unmatched: 8. The CDR3 reads CASSPESWTSAYEQYF. DNA of the CDR3: TGTGCCAGCTCACCGGAATCCTGGACTAGCGCCTACGAGCAGTACTTC.

The chain uses TRBV28 and TRBJ1-1; D is perhaps TRBD1 (5 bases). Trimming left V 2 bases short and J 10 bases short, with 23 bases between. The CDR3 has 16 residues. Per the germline V gene, CDR1 is MDHEN and CDR2 is SYDVKM. The CDR3 coding sequence is TGTGCCAGCAGTTTAGAGAGGCGGGGCAGGTTCGCCTCAGCTTTCTTT. Translating it yields CASSLERRGRFASAFF.

This clonotype has ten or more counts. The CDR3 region has the DNA TGTGCTAGTGGTTTTCCCGGGACAGGGGTTTACGACACTGAAGCTTTCTTT. This gives the protein CASGFPGTGVYDTEAFF. V and J are TRBV12-5 and TRBJ1-1, with 10 bases matching TRBD1. The CDR3 has 17 amino acids. CDR1 LGHNT and CDR2 FRNRAP come from the germline V gene. J was trimmed by 3 bases and V by 3 bases; bases with no gene match: 10.

The chain couples TRBV3-1 to TRBJ1-6; no clear D. Trimming took off 2 bases at V and 8 bases at J, with 7 bases between the two ends. CDR3 length equals 13 residues. CDR1 is LGHDT, CDR2 YNNKEL, per germline (reference sequence). The CDR3, as DNA: TGTGCCAGCAGCCAATCAGGCGATTCACCCCTCCACTTT. Translated: CASSQSGDSPLHF.

This clonotype was found many times. This chain joins TRBV2 and TRBJ2-7; possibly TRBD2 for D (6 bases). Germline V CDR1 and CDR2: SNHLY, FYNNEI. V lost 6 bases to trimming and J lost 5 bases, with 17 bases between them. This CDR3 comprises 14 residues. Here the CDR3 DNA reads TGTGCCAGCAGCCGAAGGAGGGGTGTTGACGAGCAGTACTTC. Amino acids: CASSRRRGVDEQYF.

There are a few counts of this clonotype. The V and J genes are TRBV7-8 and TRBJ2-1; 14 bases agree with TRBD2. This CDR3 contains 15 residues. Germline V gene lookup returns CDR1 SGHVS and CDR2 FQNEAQ. The junction had 3 bases not matched to a gene; V was cut back by 5 bases and J by 6 bases. CDR3 nucleotide sequence: TGTGCCAGCAGCCCGGGACTAGCGGGAGCCAATGAGCAGTTCTTC. The encoded protein is CASSPGLAGANEQFF.